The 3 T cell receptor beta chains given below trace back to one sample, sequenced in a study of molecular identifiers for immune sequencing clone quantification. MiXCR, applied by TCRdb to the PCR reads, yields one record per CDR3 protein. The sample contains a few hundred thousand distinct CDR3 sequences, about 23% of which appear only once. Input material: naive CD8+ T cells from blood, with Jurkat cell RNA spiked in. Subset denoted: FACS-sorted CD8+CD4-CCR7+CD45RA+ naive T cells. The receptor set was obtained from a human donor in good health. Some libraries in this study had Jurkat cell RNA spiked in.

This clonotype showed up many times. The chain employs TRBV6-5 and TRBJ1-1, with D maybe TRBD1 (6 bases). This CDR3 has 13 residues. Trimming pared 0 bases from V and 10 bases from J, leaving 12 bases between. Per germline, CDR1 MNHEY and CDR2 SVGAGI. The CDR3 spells CASSYSTGLLAFF. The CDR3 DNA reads TGTGCCAGCAGTTACTCGACAGGCCTCCTAGCTTTCTTT.

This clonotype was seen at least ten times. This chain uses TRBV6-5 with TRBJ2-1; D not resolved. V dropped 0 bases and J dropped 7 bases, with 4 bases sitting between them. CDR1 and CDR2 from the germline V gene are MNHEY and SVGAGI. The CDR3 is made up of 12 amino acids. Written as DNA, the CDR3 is TGTGCCAGCAGTTACTCGAGTAATGAGCAGTTCTTC. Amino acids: CASSYSSNEQFF.

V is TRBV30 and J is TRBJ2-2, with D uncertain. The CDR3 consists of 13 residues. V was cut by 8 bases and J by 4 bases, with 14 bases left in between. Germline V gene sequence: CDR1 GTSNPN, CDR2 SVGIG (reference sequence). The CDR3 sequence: CARKGYGTGELFF. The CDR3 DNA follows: TGTGCCAGGAAGGGTTACGGCACCGGGGAGCTGTTTTTT.